This TCR beta chain was sequenced during a study of blood T cell repertoires in COVID-19. About the study: PBMCs, B-cell-depleted T cells, or T cells provided the cDNA or gDNA that made up the material.

CDR1 and CDR2 from the germline V gene are SGHTA and FQGNSA. Germline trimming cut 0 bases from V and 7 bases from J; bases unmatched to any gene: 9. The CDR3 is made up of 18 amino acids. Two negative PCRs, clearance, or symptom resolution were required of recovered Cohort 3 donors. In the original processing: Nucleated cell counts were estimated from reference gene primer amplification. Here immunoSEQ multiplex PCR was the method, and the copy in TCRdb shows in-frame clones only, minus some. The V and J calls and the clone size are those of that table, but D and trimming were determined from the DNA. Here the sample spans 390,000 or so clones, around four fifths being singletons.

Sequencing was performed on PBMCs or T cells enriched from blood (not recorded which). The source of this sequence is a woman aged 45-65 years who had recovered from COVID-19. The J gene is TRBJ2-4, the V gene TRBV7-2; 13 bases are shared with TRBD2. CDR3 protein: CASSLAGLAGVFGNIQYF. DNA for the CDR3: TGTGCCAGCAGCTTAGCCGGACTAGCGGGAGTCTTTGGGAACATTCAGTACTTC. Full variable domain (missing parts from reference TRBV7-2 and TRBJ2-4): GAGVSQSPSNKVTEKGKDVELRCDPISGHTALYWYRQSLGQGLEFLIYFQGNSAPDKSGLPSDRFSAERTGGSVSTLTIQRTQQEDSAVYLCASSLAGLAGVFGNIQYFGAGTRLSVL.